This T cell receptor (beta chain) emerged from a study of Ad26.COV2.S vaccination and SARS-CoV-2 variants. At the level of the study: COV1001, an Ad26.COV2.S trial, supplied this vaccine-arm donor. Once, or twice with 56 days between doses, Ad26.COV2.S was given intramuscularly.

Assay: immunoSEQ multiplex PCR; the TCRdb copy retains only in-frame clones and omits some. The sample holds about 680,000 clones, around 92% seen once. This sample's treatment: approximately 18 received Ad26.COV2.S at low or high dose, single or two shots; several received placebo; per-sample allocation not given. The samples date from day 63 after the first vaccine or placebo injection. The CDR3 runs 12 residues. Germline V gene sequence: CDR1 GTSNPN, CDR2 SVGIG (reference sequence). V lost 2 bases, J lost 4 bases, and 8 bases lay in between. This sequence originates from a person aged 18 to 59 who received the Ad26.COV2.S COVID-19 vaccine or a placebo. The sequencing here drew on peripheral blood, taken in a trial of Ad26.COV2.S vaccine versus placebo. V and J are TRBV30 and TRBJ1-2; D gene uncertain. The CDR3 DNA sequence: TGTGCCTGGAGTAGCCAGCTCTATGGCTACACCTTC. This translates into CAWSSQLYGYTF.